The entry that follows covers one T cell receptor beta chain sequence. Its target is unknown. The Oncomine TCR Beta short-read assay was what sequenced the DNA obtained from cultured CD4+ T cells. TCRdb recomputed calls from the PCR reads with MiXCR, one row per CDR3 protein. The sample consists of 15,000 to 20,000 distinct CDR3 sequences, 49% of them appearing once. Stated treatment: 10-day PBMC culture with coronavirus spike peptide pools or control peptides (ViraFEST assay). These CD4+ T cells came from approximately 10-day cultures by negative selection. The sample is drawn from a study of vaccination and CD4 T cells after COVID-19. Study summary: Researchers treated cells with overlapping spike peptides taken from SARS-CoV-2, HCoV-NL63, HCoV-OC43 and HCoV-229E.

Per germline, CDR1 SQVTM and CDR2 ANQGSEA. The CDR3 sequence is 13 residues long. Trimming removed 3 bases at V and 2 bases at J, with 9 bases between. Study results and caveats: Although the median of SARS-CoV-2-reactive clonotypes rose from approximately 21 to 40, the change was not significant.

This TCR was sampled from a human donor who had recovered from COVID-19. V usage is TRBV29-1 and J usage is TRBJ2-3; a possible D gene is TRBD2 (6 bases). What was sequenced was CD4+ T cells from blood, cultured in vitro. The CDR3 sequence is CSVDSGFTDTQYF. The CDR3 nucleotides read TGCAGCGTTGATAGCGGATTCACAGATACGCAGTATTTT.